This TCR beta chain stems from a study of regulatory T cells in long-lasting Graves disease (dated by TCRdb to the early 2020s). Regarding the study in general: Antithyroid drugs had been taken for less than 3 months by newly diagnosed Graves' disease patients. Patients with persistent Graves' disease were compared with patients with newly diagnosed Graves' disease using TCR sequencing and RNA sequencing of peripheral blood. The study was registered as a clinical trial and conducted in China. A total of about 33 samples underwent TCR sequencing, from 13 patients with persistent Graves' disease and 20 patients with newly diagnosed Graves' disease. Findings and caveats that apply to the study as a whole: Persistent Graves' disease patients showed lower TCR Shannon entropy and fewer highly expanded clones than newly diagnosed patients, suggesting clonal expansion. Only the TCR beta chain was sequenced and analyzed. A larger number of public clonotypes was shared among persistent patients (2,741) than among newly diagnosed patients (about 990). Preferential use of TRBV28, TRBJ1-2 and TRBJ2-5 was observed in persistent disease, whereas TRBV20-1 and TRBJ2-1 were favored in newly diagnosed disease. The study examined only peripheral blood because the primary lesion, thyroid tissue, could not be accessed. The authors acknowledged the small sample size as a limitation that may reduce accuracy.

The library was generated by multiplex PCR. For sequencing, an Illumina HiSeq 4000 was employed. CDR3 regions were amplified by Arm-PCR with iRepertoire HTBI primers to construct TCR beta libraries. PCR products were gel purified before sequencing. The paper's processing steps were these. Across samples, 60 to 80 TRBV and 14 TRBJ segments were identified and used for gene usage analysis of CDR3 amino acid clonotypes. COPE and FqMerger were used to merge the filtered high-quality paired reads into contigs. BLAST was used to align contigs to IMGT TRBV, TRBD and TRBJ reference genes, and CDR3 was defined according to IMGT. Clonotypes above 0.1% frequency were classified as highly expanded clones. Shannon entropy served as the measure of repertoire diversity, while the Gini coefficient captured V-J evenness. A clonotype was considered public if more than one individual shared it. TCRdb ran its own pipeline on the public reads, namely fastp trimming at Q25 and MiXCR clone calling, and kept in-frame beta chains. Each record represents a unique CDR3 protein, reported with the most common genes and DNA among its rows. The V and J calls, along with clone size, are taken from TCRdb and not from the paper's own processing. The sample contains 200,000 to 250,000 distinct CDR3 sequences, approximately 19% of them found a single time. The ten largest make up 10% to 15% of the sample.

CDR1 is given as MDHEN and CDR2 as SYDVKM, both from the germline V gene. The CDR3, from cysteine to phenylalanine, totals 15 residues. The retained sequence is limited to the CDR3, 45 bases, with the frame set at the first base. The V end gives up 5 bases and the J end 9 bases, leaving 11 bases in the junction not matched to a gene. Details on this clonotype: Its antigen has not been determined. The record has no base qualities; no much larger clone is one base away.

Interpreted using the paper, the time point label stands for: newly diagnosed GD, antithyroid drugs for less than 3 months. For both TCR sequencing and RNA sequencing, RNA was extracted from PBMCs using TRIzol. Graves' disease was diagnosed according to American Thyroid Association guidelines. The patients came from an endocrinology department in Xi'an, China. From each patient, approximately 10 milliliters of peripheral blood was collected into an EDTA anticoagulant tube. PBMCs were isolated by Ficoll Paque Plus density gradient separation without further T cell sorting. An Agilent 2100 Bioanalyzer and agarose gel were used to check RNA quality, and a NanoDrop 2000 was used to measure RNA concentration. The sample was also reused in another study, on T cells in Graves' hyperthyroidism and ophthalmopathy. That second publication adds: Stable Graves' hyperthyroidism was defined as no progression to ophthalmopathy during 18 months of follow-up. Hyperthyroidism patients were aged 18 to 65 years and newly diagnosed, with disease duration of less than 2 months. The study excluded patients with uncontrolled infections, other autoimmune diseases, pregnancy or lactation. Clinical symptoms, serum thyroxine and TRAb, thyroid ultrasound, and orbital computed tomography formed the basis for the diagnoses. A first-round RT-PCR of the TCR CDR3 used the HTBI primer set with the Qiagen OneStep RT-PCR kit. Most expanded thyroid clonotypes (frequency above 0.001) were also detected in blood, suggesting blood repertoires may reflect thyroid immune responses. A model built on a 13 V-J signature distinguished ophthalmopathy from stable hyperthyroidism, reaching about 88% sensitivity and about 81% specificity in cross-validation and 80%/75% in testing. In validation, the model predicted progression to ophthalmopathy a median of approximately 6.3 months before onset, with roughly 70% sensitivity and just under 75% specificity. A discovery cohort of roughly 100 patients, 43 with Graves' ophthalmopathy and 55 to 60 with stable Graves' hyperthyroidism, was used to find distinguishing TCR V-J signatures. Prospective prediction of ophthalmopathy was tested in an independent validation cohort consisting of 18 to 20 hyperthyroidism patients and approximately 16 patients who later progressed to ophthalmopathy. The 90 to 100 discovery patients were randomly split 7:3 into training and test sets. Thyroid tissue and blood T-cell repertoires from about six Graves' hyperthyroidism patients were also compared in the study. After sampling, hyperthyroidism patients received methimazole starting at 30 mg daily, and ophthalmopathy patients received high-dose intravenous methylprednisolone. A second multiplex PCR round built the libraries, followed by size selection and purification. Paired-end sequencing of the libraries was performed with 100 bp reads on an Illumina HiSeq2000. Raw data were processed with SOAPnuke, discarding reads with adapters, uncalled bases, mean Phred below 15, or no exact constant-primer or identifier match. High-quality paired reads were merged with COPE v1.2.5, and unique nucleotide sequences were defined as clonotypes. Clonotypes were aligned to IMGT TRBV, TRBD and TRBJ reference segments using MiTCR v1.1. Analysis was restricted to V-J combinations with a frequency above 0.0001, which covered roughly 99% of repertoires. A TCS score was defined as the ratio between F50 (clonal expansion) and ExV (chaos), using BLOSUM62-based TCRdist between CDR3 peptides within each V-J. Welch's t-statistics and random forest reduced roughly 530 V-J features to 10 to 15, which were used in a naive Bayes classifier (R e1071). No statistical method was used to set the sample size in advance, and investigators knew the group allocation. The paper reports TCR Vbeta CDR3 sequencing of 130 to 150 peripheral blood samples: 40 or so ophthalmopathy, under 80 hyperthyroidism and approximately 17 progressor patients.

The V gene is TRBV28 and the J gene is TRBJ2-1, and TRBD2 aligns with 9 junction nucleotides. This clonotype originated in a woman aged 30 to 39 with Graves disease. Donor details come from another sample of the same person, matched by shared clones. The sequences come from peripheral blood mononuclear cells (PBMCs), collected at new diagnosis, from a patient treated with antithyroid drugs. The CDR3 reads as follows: CASSSRAGGVTEQFF. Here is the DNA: TGTGCCAGCAGTAGCCGAGCGGGAGGAGTCACTGAGCAGTTCTTC.